The 24 T cell receptor beta chains reported below all come from one sample, sequenced in a study of PD-1 blockade in classical Hodgkin lymphoma (dated by TCRdb to the early 2020s). The time point label corresponds to: cycle 2 day 1 (C2D1) of nivolumab. Every trial patient had relapsed after autologous stem cell transplantation, and cohorts A, B and C differed in prior brentuximab vedotin exposure. Library preparation employed the immunoSEQ multiplex PCR assay. Drawn from immuneACCESS, this table holds only the in-frame rearrangements with V and J called that TCRdb kept. Clones are partly lost; checked studies trace under half to an unresolved V gene and leave the rest unexplained. The sample has 95,000 to 120,000 clones on record, about 89% of them singletons. Together, the top ten hold 15% to 20% of the sample. The sample in question was peripheral blood mononuclear cells (PBMCs), obtained before the second cycle of nivolumab. These receptors originate from a human donor with classical Hodgkin lymphoma.

This chain uses TRBV30 with TRBJ2-5; 9 bases are shared with TRBD2. The junction had 11 bases not matched to a gene; V was cut back by 1 base and J by 5 bases. The CDR3 sequence is 16 residues long. Germline CDR1 reads GTSNPN; CDR2 reads SVGIG (reference sequence). In DNA form, the CDR3 reads TGTGCCTGGAGTGGGGGGAGTAGCGGGAGCCTCGAGACCCAGTACTTC. This encodes CAWSGGSSGSLETQYF.

The gene calls are TRBV5-5 and TRBJ2-7; tentative D call: TRBD1 (6 bases). V was clipped by 1 base and J by 0 bases, with 14 bases between them. The CDR3 contains 16 residues. Looked up from germline, CDR1 is SGHKS and CDR2 is YYEKEE (reference sequence). The CDR3 spells CASSLSPGAFSYEQYF. The CDR3, as DNA: TGTGCCAGCAGCTTGAGTCCAGGGGCATTCTCCTACGAGCAGTACTTC.

V gene TRBV4-2 combines with J gene TRBJ1-2, with unresolved D. The CDR3 sequence is 13 residues long. Germline V gene sequence: CDR1 LGHNA, CDR2 YNFKEQ. Deletions cut 5 bases from V and 6 bases from J, with 13 bases between. The CDR3 sequence: CASSYGRGDGYTF. As DNA, the CDR3 is TGTGCCAGCAGCTACGGACGCGGAGATGGCTACACCTTC.

The rearrangement links TRBV10-3 to TRBJ1-2; D is uncertain. This CDR3 has 15 residues. In germline, CDR1 is ENHRY, CDR2 SYGVKD. The V end lost 5 bases, the J end lost 8 bases, and 21 bases lay between the germline ends. CDR3 sequence reads: CAISLPGDLLDGYTF. The CDR3 coding sequence is TGTGCCATCAGTCTACCGGGAGATCTTTTGGACGGCTACACCTTC.

The chain employs TRBV15 and TRBJ2-7, with no clear D. The CDR3 spans 13 residues. V was clipped by 4 bases and J by 6 bases, with 13 bases between them. Germline assignment: CDR1 LNHNV and CDR2 YYDKDF (reference sequence). The CDR3 nucleotides read TGTGCCACCAGCAAGGCTTTAACCGGCGAGCAGTACTTC. Encoded protein: CATSKALTGEQYF.

This chain joins TRBV6-1 and TRBJ1-3; no firm D call. The germline V gene encodes CDR1 MNHNS and CDR2 SASEGT. The CDR3 loop spans 16 amino acids. Trimming shortened V by 1 base and J by 6 bases, and 16 bases separated the two germline ends. The CDR3 DNA follows: TGTGCCAGCAGTGAAGGGCCGGGAGCTCCCTTAAACACCATATATTTT. This codes for CASSEGPGAPLNTIYF.

V gene TRBV19 combines with J gene TRBJ2-6, with TRBD1 matching 8 bases. After removal of 6 bases from V and 1 base from J, the junction contained 2 bases not matched to a gene. CDR3 size: 15 residues. Germline loops: CDR1 LNHDA, CDR2 SQIVND (reference sequence). CDR3 in DNA: TGTGCCAGTAGGACAGGGGCGTCTGGGGCCAACGTCCTGACTTTC. Amino acid sequence: CASRTGASGANVLTF.

The chain recombines TRBV5-6 with TRBJ2-7, with TRBD2 matching 13 bases. The CDR3 sequence is 15 residues long. The V gene end was trimmed by 3 bases and the J gene end by 7 bases; junction bases not matched to a gene: 7. Germline V gene lookup returns CDR1 SGHDT and CDR2 YYEEEE. The chain's CDR3 is CASSWWTSGSLEQYF. For the CDR3, the DNA is TGTGCCAGCAGCTGGTGGACTAGCGGGAGTCTTGAGCAGTACTTC.

The V gene is TRBV7-6, the J gene TRBJ1-1, with unresolved D. The germline CDR1 and CDR2 sequences are SGHVS and FNYEAQ. Trimming took off 1 base at V and 0 bases at J, with 9 bases between the two ends. The CDR3 covers 15 residues. As DNA, the CDR3 is TGTGCCAGCAGCTTAGTGGGTCGCATGAACACTGAAGCTTTCTTT. It codes for CASSLVGRMNTEAFF. Full variable domain (missing parts from reference TRBV7-6 and TRBJ1-1): GAGVSQSPRYKVTKRGQDVALRCDPISGHVSLYWYRQALGQGPEFLTYFNYEAQQDKSGLPNDRFSAERPEGSISTLTIQRTEQRDSAMYRCASSLVGRMNTEAFFGQGTRLTVV.

The rearrangement joins TRBV19 to TRBJ2-3, with 11 bases lining up with TRBD2. The CDR3 runs 16 residues. J gave up 2 bases and V 5 bases, and 6 bases lay outside the gene matches. Germline V gene data show CDR1 as LNHDA and CDR2 as SQIVND (reference sequence). CDR3 DNA: TGTGCCAGTAGTTCGGGACTAGCGGATTCCACAGATACGCAGTATTTT. Protein product: CASSSGLADSTDTQYF.

This chain links TRBV5-1 with TRBJ1-1; maybe TRBD1 (6 bases). The CDR3 consists of 14 residues. With 5 bases removed from V and 0 bases from J, the gap between germline ends came to 11 bases. Germline values: CDR1 SGHRS, CDR2 YFSETQ. The CDR3 DNA is TGCGCCAGCAGACCCGGACAGTTGAACACTGAAGCTTTCTTT. Its translation: CASRPGQLNTEAFF.

With regard to this clone: One end of the junction does not line up with germline, which may come from a read error. The chain uses TRBV7-9 and TRBJ2-7; 10 bases are shared with TRBD2. The CDR3 totals 14 residues. Germline CDR1 is SEHNR and CDR2 is FQNEAQ (reference sequence). This chain's CDR3 is CASSLAGANYEQYF. CDR3 DNA: TGTGCCAGCAGCCTAGCGGGAGCAAATTACGAGCAGTACTTC.

CDR3 in amino acids: CSAFAQVSSANYGYTF. The DNA for the CDR3 is TGCAGCGCTTTCGCTCAAGTATCATCAGCTAACTATGGCTACACCTTC. The J gene is TRBJ1-2, the V gene TRBV29-1; D is unresolved. The V gene lost 7 bases and the J gene lost 0 bases, with 21 bases spanning the gap. The CDR3 is 16 amino acids. Looked up from germline, CDR1 is SQVTM and CDR2 is ANQGSEA.

The chain carries TRBV10-3 and TRBJ2-3; no definite D call. CDR1 and CDR2 (germline): ENHRY, SYGVKD. The V gene lost 1 base and the J gene lost 5 bases, with 7 bases spanning the gap. CDR3 length: 13 residues. For the CDR3, the DNA is TGTGCCATCAGTGAGTATTTCGGAGATACGCAGTATTTT. It translates to CAISEYFGDTQYF.

The V gene is TRBV30, the J gene TRBJ2-1; D might be TRBD2 (5 bases). The V gene's germline CDR1 is GTSNPN and CDR2 SVGIG (reference sequence). CDR3 length: 13 amino acids. V lost 4 bases and J lost 7, with 14 bases in between. Here the CDR3 reads CAWNGLLGNEQFF. Written as DNA, the CDR3 is TGTGCCTGGAACGGACTGTTAGGGAATGAGCAGTTCTTC.

This clone came up a few times. V gene TRBV7-9 combines with J gene TRBJ2-2, with 7 bases that match TRBD1. V was pared by 6 bases and J by 4 bases, with 17 bases of the junction left unmatched. The CDR3 is 18 residues long. Germline-derived CDR1 and CDR2 are SEHNR and FQNEAQ (reference sequence). The CDR3 DNA follows: TGTGCCAGCAGTATAGGGGGCTATCGGTCCTCGGGCACCGGGGAGCTGTTTTTT. This codes for CASSIGGYRSSGTGELFF.

The rearrangement links TRBV7-6 to TRBJ2-5; no definite D call. Trimming took 1 base from V and 0 from J, leaving 12 bases between them. Germline loops: CDR1 SGHVS, CDR2 FNYEAQ. The CDR3 is 16 residues long. The CDR3 region has the DNA TGTGCCAGCAGCTTAGGGAGCGCCCTCCACCAAGAGACCCAGTACTTC. Amino acids: CASSLGSALHQETQYF. The entire variable domain, with the rest obtained from reference TRBV7-6 and TRBJ2-5, is as follows: GAGVSQSPRYKVTKRGQDVALRCDPISGHVSLYWYRQALGQGPEFLTYFNYEAQQDKSGLPNDRFSAERPEGSISTLTIQRTEQRDSAMYRCASSLGSALHQETQYFGPGTRLLVL.

This chain links TRBV6-1 with TRBJ1-1; D unclear. Germline V gene lookup returns CDR1 MNHNS and CDR2 SASEGT. Trimming stripped 7 bases from V and 0 bases from J, with 15 bases between. The CDR3 has 15 residues. The CDR3 protein is CASTLPAGMNTEAFF. For the CDR3, the DNA is TGTGCCAGCACCCTCCCGGCAGGCATGAACACTGAAGCTTTCTTT.

V is TRBV12-5 and J is TRBJ2-5, with 7 bases aligning to TRBD2. V shed 6 bases, J shed 2 bases, and the junction held 9 bases outside the gene matches. This CDR3 comprises 15 residues. Germline CDR1 reads LGHNT; CDR2 reads FRNRAP. The CDR3 region is CASGSGAGRQETQYF. The CDR3 coding sequence is TGTGCTAGTGGATCTGGAGCGGGGCGGCAAGAGACCCAGTACTTC.

V is TRBV6-5 and J is TRBJ1-2; D remains unclear. Germline V CDR1 and CDR2: MNHEY, SVGAGI. The CDR3 sequence is 12 residues long. V lost 6 bases to trimming and J lost 8 bases, with 13 bases between them. The DNA of the CDR3 is TGTGCCAGCAGCTTAGGTGGCGGGGGCTACACCTTC. Encoded protein: CASSLGGGGYTF.

V is TRBV7-2 and J is TRBJ2-7; D remains ambiguous. The germline V gene has CDR1 SGHTA and CDR2 FQGNSA. The CDR3 spans 13 residues. V dropped 2 bases and J dropped 3 bases, with 8 bases sitting between them. CDR3 region: CASSLQGNYEQYF. The CDR3 nucleotides read TGTGCCAGCAGCTTACAAGGGAACTACGAGCAGTACTTC.

The chain uses TRBV7-7 and TRBJ2-3; D is possibly TRBD2 (5 bases). The CDR3 loop spans 15 amino acids. The V end was cut by 1 base, the J end by 1 base, with 9 bases between. The germline CDR1 and CDR2 sequences are SSHAT and FNYEAQ (reference sequence). The CDR3 sequence: CASSLVSGRTDTQYF. In DNA form, the CDR3 reads TGTGCCAGCAGCTTAGTCAGCGGTCGCACAGATACGCAGTATTTT.

In its sample, this clone was seen a few times. The genes are TRBV6-1 and TRBJ1-4; 7 nucleotides agree with TRBD1. Per germline, CDR1 MNHNS and CDR2 SASEGT. With V trimmed by 4 bases and J by 12 bases, 11 bases remained unmatched. The CDR3 has 14 residues. CDR3: CASSGSTGALELFF. The CDR3 DNA reads as TGTGCCAGCAGTGGAAGCACAGGGGCCCTTGAACTGTTTTTT.

The rearrangement uses TRBV15 and TRBJ2-2; the D gene could be TRBD1 or TRBD2 (5 bases each). Germline V gives CDR1 LNHNV, CDR2 YYDKDF (reference sequence). The V end was cut by 1 base, the J end by 0 bases, with 15 bases between. This CDR3 has 18 amino acids. The CDR3 DNA sequence: TGTGCCACCAGCAGAGCATCCGGGACGCTCGCGAACACCGGGGAGCTGTTTTTT. It codes for CATSRASGTLANTGELFF.